These 15 T cell receptor beta chains were sequenced from one sample in a study of T cell clones after liver transplantation. Data came from immunoSEQ multiplex PCR; TCRdb stores just in-frame clones and leaves some out. The table shows 90,000 to 120,000 clones, with around four fifths occurring only once. Here the sequenced sample was CD4+ T cells from blood, taken before liver transplant. These receptors were obtained from a human donor who received a liver transplant.

This clone was seen only once. This chain uses TRBV18 with TRBJ1-2, with 9 bases matching TRBD1. CDR3 size: 14 residues. The trim removed 4 bases at V and 3 bases at J, leaving 3 bases unmatched. CDR1 and CDR2 (germline): KGHSH, LQKENI. DNA of the CDR3: TGTGCCAGCTCACAGGGGACAGGGCACTATGGCTACACCTTC. Translating gives CASSQGTGHYGYTF.

The chain is built from TRBV7-2 and TRBJ1-1; tentative D call: TRBD1 (5 bases). Looked up from germline, CDR1 is SGHTA and CDR2 is FQGNSA. Trimming took off 5 bases at V and 3 bases at J, with 16 bases between the two ends. CDR3 length: 15 amino acids. CDR3 DNA sequence: TGTGCCAGCAGCGGCCGCGGGGGGGGATACACTGAAGCTTTCTTT. Amino acids: CASSGRGGGYTEAFF.

This rearrangement joins TRBV7-2 to TRBJ2-3, with 7 bases that match TRBD1. CDR3 length: 14 amino acids. Germline CDR1 reads SGHTA; CDR2 reads FQGNSA. Unmatched junction bases numbered 3, after V lost 3 bases and J lost 3 bases. As DNA, the CDR3 is TGTGCCAGCAGCTTTTCCAGGGGGACAGATACGCAGTATTTT. It encodes CASSFSRGTDTQYF.

CDR3 nucleotides: TGTGCCAGTAAGCCCGCCAGCGGTTCACCCCTCCACTTT. It yields the protein CASKPASGSPLHF. The rearrangement uses TRBV19 and TRBJ1-6, with D unclear. The CDR3 runs to 13 residues. V was trimmed by 7 bases and J by 9 bases, leaving 13 bases between them. Germline V gene lookup returns CDR1 LNHDA and CDR2 SQIVND (reference sequence).

The chain is built from TRBV29-1 and TRBJ2-1, with TRBD1 as a possible D gene (6 bases). Germline V gives CDR1 SQVTM, CDR2 ANQGSEA. Trimming left V 2 bases short and J 2 bases short, with 13 bases between. The CDR3 loop spans 15 amino acids. CDR3 coding DNA: TGCAGCGTTGAAAGGGGGTCGGGACCCTACAATGAGCAGTTCTTC. Its protein is CSVERGSGPYNEQFF.

The CDR3 DNA reads TGTGCCAGCAAGGGAGCGGGGGGTCGCGCAGATACGCAGTATTTT. The encoded protein is CASKGAGGRADTQYF. V and J are TRBV2 and TRBJ2-3, with 9 bases identical to TRBD2. This CDR3 has 15 residues. Trimming at V came to 7 bases and at J to 4 bases, leaving 9 bases not matched to a gene. Germline V gives CDR1 SNHLY, CDR2 FYNNEI.

J is TRBJ2-5 and V is TRBV7-9; D call uncertain. CDR1 is SEHNR and CDR2 is FQNEAQ in the germline V gene (reference sequence). V lost 5 bases to trimming and J lost 2 bases, with 15 bases between them. The CDR3 runs 15 residues. This CDR3 reads CASSPRTGLQETQYF. The CDR3 region has the DNA TGTGCCAGCAGCCCGCGGACGGGCTTACAAGAGACCCAGTACTTC.

The chain has TRBV7-2 and TRBJ2-7, with TRBD2 matching 10 bases. The germline gives CDR1 SGHTA, CDR2 FQGNSA. Losses at the gene ends were 1 base for V and 1 base for J; bases not matched to a gene: 4. The CDR3 sequence is 16 residues long. The CDR3 sequence: CASSLGFSGRSYEQYF. The CDR3 region has the DNA TGTGCCAGCAGCTTAGGTTTTAGCGGGAGGTCCTACGAGCAGTACTTC.

This chain connects TRBV5-1 to TRBJ1-2; the match to TRBD1 covers 8 bases. Germline CDR1 and CDR2: SGHRS and YFSETQ. The V gene end was trimmed by 4 bases and the J gene end by 7 bases; junction bases not matched to a gene: 3. The CDR3 spans 12 residues. In DNA form, the CDR3 reads TGCGCCAGCAGCCGTGGACAGGGTGGCTACACCTTC. Amino acids: CASSRGQGGYTF.

The gene calls are TRBV29-1 and TRBJ1-2, with 8 bases fitting TRBD1. The germline CDR1 and CDR2 sequences are SQVTM and ANQGSEA. J was trimmed by 2 bases and V by 4 bases; bases with no gene match: 6. This CDR3 comprises 14 residues. CDR3 bases: TGCAGCGTTGCGGACAGGGAAGGGAACTATGGCTACACCTTC. As protein: CSVADREGNYGYTF.

This clone was observed a handful of times. The chain couples TRBV5-1 to TRBJ2-5; D gene uncertain. V was pared by 2 bases and J by 4 bases, with 12 bases between. CDR1 is SGHRS, CDR2 YFSETQ, per germline. This CDR3 spans 14 amino acids. This CDR3 is CASSLIWGSETQYF. The CDR3, as DNA: TGCGCCAGCAGCTTAATATGGGGTTCAGAGACCCAGTACTTC.

This rearrangement joins TRBV7-2 to TRBJ1-5; D is undetermined. The germline V gene encodes CDR1 SGHTA and CDR2 FQGNSA. V was trimmed by 5 bases and J by 2 bases, leaving 16 bases between them. This CDR3 comprises 16 residues. This chain's CDR3 is CASSPRTYPGNQPQHF. The CDR3 bases are TGTGCCAGCAGCCCCCGGACGTATCCTGGCAATCAGCCCCAGCATTTT.

This sequence joins TRBV7-8 and TRBJ1-5, with TRBD1 matching over 7 bases. J gave up 6 bases and V 4 bases, and 3 bases lay outside the gene matches. The CDR3 consists of 13 residues. Looked up from germline, CDR1 is SGHVS and CDR2 is FQNEAQ. CDR3 nucleotides: TGTGCCAGCAGCTCAGGGGGGAGTCAGCCCCAGCATTTT. It encodes CASSSGGSQPQHF.

The V gene is TRBV18, the J gene TRBJ2-1; D perhaps matches TRBD2 (6 bases). Trimming took 2 bases from V and 6 from J, leaving 14 bases between them. The length of the CDR3 is 15 residues. CDR1 is KGHSH and CDR2 is LQKENI in the germline V gene. For the CDR3, the DNA is TGTGCCAGCTCACCAGGGAGTGCGCGGGGCAATGAGCAGTTCTTC. As protein: CASSPGSARGNEQFF.

The chain joins TRBV5-1 to TRBJ2-5; 12 bases line up with TRBD2. This CDR3 spans 15 amino acids. Germline lookup yields CDR1 SGHRS and CDR2 YFSETQ. The J segment lost 7 bases and the V segment lost 4 bases, leaving 8 bases of the junction unmatched. The CDR3 coding sequence is TGCGCCAGCAGCCCTAGGACTAGCGGGATTTCGACCCAGTACTTC. Translation: CASSPRTSGISTQYF.